A selection of T cell receptor beta chains follows, all from one sample in a study of blood T cell repertoires in COVID-19. Sequencing was performed with immunoSEQ multiplex PCR; in TCRdb, only in-frame clones are kept and a portion is missing. The sample comprises roughly 230,000 clones, approximately 83% of which are singletons, and 4.4% rests with the top ten. Sequences were obtained from peripheral blood. Every receptor here comes from a man between 45 and 60 years old with active or convalescent COVID-19. The CDR3 runs from the conserved cysteine through the conserved F or W. Fields, in order: CDR3 protein, CDR3 DNA, clone size, V gene, J gene, D gene. A D gene is named only where the DNA matches it firmly. Clone size is stated in some rows and not others, as once, few, many or a class when expanded.

CDR3: CASSVDRGSNEQFF
DNA: TGTGCCAGCAGTGTAGACAGGGGCAGCAATGAGCAGTTCTTC
size: .
V: TRBV25-1
J: TRBJ2-1
D: TRBD1

CDR3: CASSQGGGSANTGELFF
DNA: TGTGCCAGCAGCCAAGGGGGGGGCAGCGCGAACACCGGGGAGCTGTTTTTT
size: .
V: TRBV4-2
J: TRBJ2-2
D: .

CDR3: CASSPAGTSGETQYF
DNA: TGTGCCAGCTCTCCGGCTGGGACTAGCGGGGAGACCCAGTACTTC
size: few
V: TRBV18
J: TRBJ2-5
D: TRBD2

CDR3: CASSLGGSQPQHF
DNA: TGTGCCAGCAGCCTGGGAGGCAGTCAGCCCCAGCATTTT
size: .
V: TRBV6-5
J: TRBJ1-5
D: .

CDR3: CASSFGTPNTGELFF
DNA: TGTGCCAGCAGCTTCGGGACACCGAACACCGGGGAGCTGTTTTTT
size: few
V: TRBV7-7
J: TRBJ2-2
D: .

CDR3: CASSPHSATNEKLFF
DNA: TGTGCCAGCTCCCCCCACAGTGCAACTAATGAAAAACTGTTTTTT
size: .
V: TRBV28
J: TRBJ1-4
D: .

CDR3: CASSYRTSGDTQYF
DNA: TGTGCCAGCAGTTACCGGACTAGCGGAGATACGCAGTATTTT
size: .
V: TRBV6-5
J: TRBJ2-3
D: TRBD2

CDR3: CASSLDGRGGNQPQHF
DNA: TGCGCCAGCAGCTTGGACGGCAGGGGAGGCAATCAGCCCCAGCATTTT
size: .
V: TRBV5-1
J: TRBJ1-5
D: .

CDR3: CASSPAGTRSGELFF
DNA: TGTGCCAGCAGTCCCGCCGGGACTAGGTCCGGGGAGCTGTTTTTT
size: .
V: TRBV27
J: TRBJ2-2
D: TRBD2

CDR3: CASSSQDRVRSEAFF
DNA: TGTGCCAGCAGTTCCCAAGACAGGGTAAGATCTGAAGCTTTCTTT
size: .
V: TRBV28
J: TRBJ1-1
D: TRBD1

CDR3: CASSLGRENSPLHF
DNA: TGCGCCAGCAGCTTGGGACGGGAAAATTCACCCCTCCACTTT
size: .
V: TRBV5-1
J: TRBJ1-6
D: .

CDR3: CASSRVNRGNQPQHF
DNA: TGTGCCAGTAGTAGAGTCAACAGGGGAAACCAGCCCCAGCATTTT
size: .
V: TRBV19
J: TRBJ1-5
D: TRBD1

CDR3: CSVVGGTNEKLFF
DNA: TGCAGCGTTGTAGGGGGAACTAATGAAAAACTGTTTTTT
size: .
V: TRBV29-1
J: TRBJ1-4
D: .

CDR3: CASSWAPNYGYTF
DNA: TGTGCCAGTAGTTGGGCTCCTAACTATGGCTACACCTTC
size: .
V: TRBV19
J: TRBJ1-2
D: .

CDR3: CSARDQGYTF
DNA: TGCAGTGCTAGAGATCAGGGCTACACCTTC
size: .
V: TRBV20-1
J: TRBJ1-2
D: .

CDR3: CASSTSNPSGNTIYF
DNA: TGTGCCAGTAGTACGAGTAACCCCTCTGGAAACACCATATATTTT
size: few
V: TRBV19
J: TRBJ1-3
D: .

CDR3: CATQGNTGELFF
DNA: TGTGCCACCCAGGGGAACACCGGGGAGCTGTTTTTT
size: .
V: TRBV12-3/TRBV12-4
J: TRBJ2-2
D: .

CDR3: CASSSGTNEKLFF
DNA: TGTGCCAGCAGCTCGGGGACTAATGAAAAACTGTTTTTT
size: .
V: TRBV7-9
J: TRBJ1-4
D: .

CDR3: CASSPGGSSGNTIYF
DNA: TGTGCCAGCTCACCAGGGGGCAGCTCTGGAAACACCATATATTTT
size: .
V: TRBV18
J: TRBJ1-3
D: .

CDR3: CASRGARGNTEAFF
DNA: TGTGCCAGCAGGGGGGCTCGGGGTAACACTGAAGCTTTCTTT
size: .
V: TRBV2
J: TRBJ1-1
D: .

CDR3: CASGGQLPNTGELFF
DNA: TGTGCCAGCGGGGGACAGCTTCCGAACACCGGGGAGCTGTTTTTT
size: once
V: TRBV5-4
J: TRBJ2-2
D: TRBD1

CDR3: CASSVGMNTEAFF
DNA: TGTGCCAGCAGTGTCGGTATGAACACTGAAGCTTTCTTT
size: .
V: TRBV2
J: TRBJ1-1
D: .

CDR3: CASRLGWDGADSYEQYF
DNA: TGTGCAAGTCGCTTAGGCTGGGATGGGGCCGACTCCTACGAGCAGTACTTC
size: .
V: TRBV12-2
J: TRBJ2-7
D: .

CDR3: CASSRQDHSGNTIYF
DNA: TGTGCCAGCAGTCGACAGGACCACTCTGGAAACACCATATATTTT
size: .
V: TRBV6-5
J: TRBJ1-3
D: .

CDR3: CASSLQGDSPLHF
DNA: TGTGCCAGCAGTTTACAGGGGGATTCACCCCTCCACTTT
size: many
V: TRBV12-3/TRBV12-4
J: TRBJ1-6
D: TRBD1

CDR3: CASSDRTGKQYF
DNA: TGTGCCAGCAGTGACCGGACAGGTAAGCAGTACTTC
size: once
V: TRBV6-1
J: TRBJ2-7
D: TRBD1

CDR3: CASSKSGVSNTEAFF
DNA: TGTGCCAGCAGTAAGTCAGGGGTATCGAACACTGAAGCTTTCTTT
size: .
V: TRBV5-4
J: TRBJ1-1
D: .

CDR3: CASKGGRGEWYNEQFF
DNA: TGTGCCAGCAAAGGTGGACGGGGGGAATGGTACAATGAGCAGTTCTTC
size: few
V: TRBV2
J: TRBJ2-1
D: TRBD2

CDR3: CASSLGTSGGITQETQYF
DNA: TGCGCCAGCAGCTTGGGTACTAGCGGGGGGATTACTCAAGAGACCCAGTACTTC
size: .
V: TRBV5-1
J: TRBJ2-5
D: TRBD2

CDR3: CASSDKTGLAQYF
DNA: TGTGCCAGCAGTGATAAGACAGGGCTCGCCCAGTACTTC
size: .
V: TRBV6-1
J: TRBJ2-5
D: TRBD1

CDR3: CASSPEFDRGALEQYF
DNA: TGTGCCAGCAGCCCCGAGTTTGACAGGGGCGCATTAGAGCAGTACTTC
size: .
V: TRBV7-2
J: TRBJ2-7
D: TRBD1

CDR3: CASSQSLRGEQFF
DNA: TGCGCCAGCAGCCAATCCCTCCGGGGGGAGCAGTTCTTC
size: .
V: TRBV4-3
J: TRBJ2-1
D: .

CDR3: CASSIRTGSSYEQYF
DNA: TGTGCCAGTAGTATTAGGACTGGGAGCTCCTACGAGCAGTACTTC
size: .
V: TRBV19
J: TRBJ2-7
D: .

CDR3: CSVGALGEKLFF
DNA: TGCAGCGTAGGGGCTTTAGGTGAAAAACTGTTTTTT
size: few
V: TRBV29-1
J: TRBJ1-4
D: .

CDR3: CASTESGDSYEQYF
DNA: TGTGCCAGCACCGAATCAGGGGACTCCTACGAGCAGTACTTC
size: .
V: TRBV28
J: TRBJ2-7
D: .

CDR3: CASSYSIRGPTDTQYF
DNA: TGTGCCAGCAGTTACTCAATTAGGGGCCCCACAGATACGCAGTATTTT
size: .
V: TRBV6-5
J: TRBJ2-3
D: .

CDR3: CASSYDGPLHF
DNA: TGTGCCAGCAGTTACGACGGGCCCCTCCACTTT
size: .
V: TRBV6-6
J: TRBJ1-6
D: .

CDR3: CASSDGDTGELFF
DNA: TGTGCCAGCAGTGACGGGGACACCGGGGAGCTGTTTTTT
size: few
V: TRBV27
J: TRBJ2-2
D: .

CDR3: CASSGRRLGNEQFF
DNA: TGTGCCAGCAGTGGACGCAGGCTCGGAAATGAGCAGTTCTTC
size: .
V: TRBV2
J: TRBJ2-1
D: .

CDR3: CASSDQAGGLLRLFF
DNA: TGTGCCAGCAGTGACCAAGCGGGGGGGCTATTAAGATTGTTCTTC
size: .
V: TRBV6-4
J: TRBJ2-1
D: TRBD2

CDR3: CASNLSGGQNSPLHF
DNA: TGTGCCAGCAACCTATCGGGGGGGCAAAATTCACCCCTCCACTTT
size: .
V: TRBV6-5
J: TRBJ1-6
D: .

CDR3: CASNSGDAGNYGYTF
DNA: TGTGCCAGTAACTCGGGGGACGCTGGAAACTATGGCTACACCTTC
size: .
V: TRBV19
J: TRBJ1-2
D: .

CDR3: CASTTTGVTGELFF
DNA: TGTGCCAGTACCACAACAGGGGTCACCGGGGAGCTGTTTTTT
size: few
V: TRBV19
J: TRBJ2-2
D: TRBD1

CDR3: CASSLVTGAGYTF
DNA: TGTGCCAGCAGCTTGGTAACAGGGGCAGGCTACACCTTC
size: once
V: TRBV5-4
J: TRBJ1-2
D: TRBD1

CDR3: CASSPQRHPRGETQYF
DNA: TGTGCCAGCAGTCCCCAACGCCACCCTAGAGGAGAGACCCAGTACTTC
size: .
V: TRBV27
J: TRBJ2-5
D: .

CDR3: CASSRSAVPSTDTQYF
DNA: TGCGCCAGCAGCCGATCCGCGGTTCCTAGCACAGATACGCAGTATTTT
size: .
V: TRBV5-1
J: TRBJ2-3
D: .

CDR3: CASSEQGYQPQHF
DNA: TGTGCCAGCAGTGAACAGGGTTATCAGCCCCAGCATTTT
size: .
V: TRBV12-3/TRBV12-4
J: TRBJ1-5
D: .

CDR3: CASSQDGRGLGEQYF
DNA: TGTGCCAGCAGCCAAGATGGCAGGGGGCTAGGCGAGCAGTACTTC
size: .
V: TRBV4-2
J: TRBJ2-7
D: TRBD1

CDR3: CASSQAGSNTGELFF
DNA: TGTGCCAGCAGCCAAGCCGGGTCGAACACCGGGGAGCTGTTTTTT
size: .
V: TRBV7-3
J: TRBJ2-2
D: .

CDR3: CASSITPLPNYGYTF
DNA: TGTGCCAGCAGCATAACCCCACTACCTAACTATGGCTACACCTTC
size: .
V: TRBV7-2
J: TRBJ1-2
D: .

CDR3: CASSLFSGSSYEQYF
DNA: TGTGCCAGCAGCTTGTTTTCGGGGAGCTCCTACGAGCAGTACTTC
size: .
V: TRBV5-5
J: TRBJ2-7
D: .

CDR3: CASSLTRGGGELFF
DNA: TGTGCCAGCAGCTTAACGCGGGGTGGCGGGGAGCTGTTTTTT
size: few
V: TRBV7-3
J: TRBJ2-2
D: .

CDR3: CASSFRGSGNTIYF
DNA: TGTGCCAGCAGTTTCAGGGGCTCTGGAAACACCATATATTTT
size: .
V: TRBV28
J: TRBJ1-3
D: .

CDR3: CASSPDYSGEQFF
DNA: TGTGCCAGCAGCCCCGACTATAGCGGAGAGCAGTTCTTC
size: .
V: TRBV5-4
J: TRBJ2-1
D: .

CDR3: CASSLSRDRDSDTQYF
DNA: TGTGCCAGCAGCTTAAGCCGGGACAGGGATTCAGATACGCAGTATTTT
size: .
V: TRBV13
J: TRBJ2-3
D: TRBD1